Shown below are 18 T cell receptor beta chains from a single sample sequenced in a study of T cells after yellow fever vaccination (dated by TCRdb to the late 2010s). The treatment or condition label here, explained by the study, means: live attenuated yellow fever vaccine strain. Receptors were amplified or captured by 5' RACE. Sequencing was performed on an Illumina HiSeq 2500. The raw public data were reprocessed by TCRdb itself: fastp quality trimming at Q25, MiXCR clonotype calling, in-frame beta chains only. Duplicate CDR3 protein sequences are folded into a single record with the most common DNA and genes. The sample yields about 160,000 distinct CDR3 sequences; more than 5.5% were counted once. Roughly 2.5% of the sample belongs to the ten largest clones. This specimen consisted of CD4+ T cells sorted from PBMCs, obtained 5 days after the first yellow fever vaccination. These receptors all stem from a young man who received the YFV17D yellow fever vaccine.

In its sample, this clonotype was seen a few times. The chain combines TRBV6-5 with TRBJ1-1, with D possibly TRBD1 on 5 matching bases. Trimming cost V 2 bases and J 10 bases, with 11 bases left between them. In germline, CDR1 is MNHEY, CDR2 SVGAGI. CDR3 length equals 12 residues. The CDR3 bases are TGTGCCAGCAGTTACGGAAGGGGAAGAGCTTTCTTT. The encoded protein is CASSYGRGRAFF.

This sequence joins TRBV19 and TRBJ2-1; D might be TRBD1 (5 bases). Per the germline V gene, CDR1 is LNHDA and CDR2 is SQIVND (reference sequence). The CDR3 length is 11 residues. V was pared by 8 bases and J by 13 bases, with 15 bases between. CDR3 coding DNA: TGTGCCAGTCGAAGGTCCAGGGATCAGTTCTTC. Encoded protein: CASRRSRDQFF.

There are many counts of this clonotype. The rearrangement joins TRBV4-1 to TRBJ1-2; D is undetermined. CDR1 is MGHRA and CDR2 is YSYEKL in the germline V gene. The CDR3 covers 14 residues. The ends were cut back, 1 base at V and 4 bases at J, with 10 bases in the middle. CDR3 loop: CASSQAQGPYGYTF. CDR3 nucleotide sequence: TGCGCCAGCAGCCAAGCTCAAGGACCCTATGGCTACACCTTC.

This clonotype was counted between two and nine times. The chain links TRBV7-2 to TRBJ1-1; a weak D match, TRBD1 (6 bases). The CDR3 is made up of 15 amino acids. Looked up from germline, CDR1 is SGHTA and CDR2 is FQGNSA. The germline V and J ends were trimmed by 5 bases and 1 base, with 14 bases remaining between them. The chain's CDR3 is CASSPRGGANTEAFF. The CDR3 DNA reads TGTGCCAGCAGCCCGCGGGGGGGGGCGAACACTGAAGCTTTCTTT.

The table lists this clonotype with many counts. The chain couples TRBV29-1 to TRBJ2-3; the match to TRBD2 covers 7 bases. Trimming cost V 6 bases and J 2 bases; bases outside gene matches: 11. The CDR3 has 15 amino acids. The germline V gene encodes CDR1 SQVTM and CDR2 ANQGSEA. The CDR3 reads CSVALRGGVTDTQYF. The CDR3 coding sequence is TGCAGCGTGGCCCTACGTGGGGGGGTCACAGATACGCAGTATTTT.

This chain uses TRBV2 with TRBJ1-5, with TRBD1 matching over 8 bases. Germline V lookup: CDR1 SNHLY, CDR2 FYNNEI. After removal of 3 bases from V and 5 bases from J, the junction contained 3 bases not matched to a gene. CDR3 length equals 14 residues. CDR3 nucleotide sequence: TGTGCCAGCAGTGATGTGGGACAGGATCAGCCCCAGCATTTT. Its translation: CASSDVGQDQPQHF.

This clonotype showed up just a few times. The rearrangement links TRBV7-9 to TRBJ1-1, with D perhaps matching TRBD1 (6 bases). This CDR3 comprises 12 residues. V lost 5 bases to trimming and J lost 6 bases, with 10 bases between them. CDR1 is SEHNR and CDR2 is FQNEAQ in the germline V gene (reference sequence). CDR3 protein: CASSLQGPEAFF. CDR3 nucleotide sequence: TGTGCCAGCAGCCTACAGGGACCTGAAGCTTTCTTT.

The rearrangement uses TRBV5-1 and TRBJ1-3; 7 bases agree with TRBD1. This CDR3 has 16 residues. V lost 0 bases to trimming and J lost 2 bases; unmatched junction nucleotides: 5. CDR1 and CDR2 from the germline V gene are SGHRS and YFSETQ. CDR3 nucleotides: TGCGCCAGCAGCTTGGGTAGCACAGGGGCTGGAAACACCATATATTTT. Translating it yields CASSLGSTGAGNTIYF.

This clonotype was detected only a few times. The chain couples TRBV5-4 to TRBJ2-5; 8 bases map to TRBD2. The germline gives CDR1 SGHNT, CDR2 YYREEE (reference sequence). The junction had 15 bases not matched to a gene; V was cut back by 4 bases and J by 4 bases. This CDR3 has 17 amino acids. CDR3 residues: CASSRGGPGGILETQYF. The CDR3 coding sequence is TGTGCCAGCAGCCGGGGGGGGCCGGGGGGAATCTTAGAGACCCAGTACTTC.

This clonotype was seen many times. The chain joins TRBV5-1 to TRBJ1-3; D is unclear. The germline V gene has CDR1 SGHRS and CDR2 YFSETQ. The ends were cut back, 5 bases at V and 0 bases at J, with 18 bases in the middle. The CDR3 is made up of 17 amino acids. In DNA, the CDR3 is TGCGCCAGCAGGGGCGGCGGTGGGCTGAGCTCTGGAAACACCATATATTTT. This codes for CASRGGGGLSSGNTIYF.

This sequence joins TRBV18 and TRBJ2-7; 11 bases fit TRBD1. After removal of 2 bases from V and 3 bases from J, the junction contained 9 bases not matched to a gene. Germline CDR1 KGHSH, CDR2 LQKENI. The CDR3 consists of 17 residues. In DNA form, the CDR3 reads TGTGCCAGCTCACCAAACACGGGACAGGGGGGAGGCTACGAGCAGTACTTC. Protein product: CASSPNTGQGGGYEQYF.

This clonotype was counted ten times or more. The CDR3 DNA sequence: TGCGCCAGCAGCCGATATTCTTCCGGGACAGGGTCTAATGAGCAGTTCTTC. It encodes CASSRYSSGTGSNEQFF. The V and J genes are TRBV4-3 and TRBJ2-1; 9 positions agree with TRBD1. This CDR3 contains 17 residues. CDR1 is LGHNA, CDR2 YSLEER, per germline. Germline trimming cut 4 bases from V and 7 bases from J; bases unmatched to any gene: 14.

At least ten counts were recorded for this clonotype. The rearrangement links TRBV27 to TRBJ1-2; a weak D match, TRBD1 (5 bases). The CDR3 sequence is 15 residues long. Trimming took 2 bases from V and 6 from J, leaving 16 bases between them. The germline gives CDR1 MNHEY, CDR2 SMNVEV (reference sequence). The chain's CDR3 is CASSLRTQGGDGYTF. In DNA, the CDR3 is TGTGCCAGCAGTTTAAGGACGCAGGGAGGAGATGGCTACACCTTC.

The chain employs TRBV7-3 and TRBJ1-2; no clear D gene. The CDR3 is made up of 15 amino acids. Trimming took 0 bases from V and 2 from J, leaving 10 bases between them. Looked up from germline, CDR1 is SGHTA and CDR2 is FQGTGA. CDR3 bases: TGTGCCAGCAGCTTAACCGGCAGTACCAACTATGGCTACACCTTC. Translated: CASSLTGSTNYGYTF.

This clonotype was seen repeatedly, ten times or more. This chain uses TRBV11-2 with TRBJ2-5; TRBD2 matches at 8 bases. CDR3 length: 16 residues. Per the germline V gene, CDR1 is SGHAT and CDR2 is FQNNGV. After removal of 5 bases from V and 4 bases from J, the junction contained 12 bases not matched to a gene. CDR3 in amino acids: CASSPRRLARGETQYF. The CDR3 nucleotides read TGTGCCAGCAGCCCTCGAAGACTAGCGAGGGGAGAGACCCAGTACTTC.

This clonotype has ten or more counts. The chain couples TRBV7-2 to TRBJ1-4, with D unclear. This CDR3 has 13 residues. Germline loops: CDR1 SGHTA, CDR2 FQGNSA. Trimming removed 5 bases at V and 3 bases at J, with 7 bases between. In DNA form, the CDR3 reads TGTGCCAGCAGCCGCGGGTCTAATGAAAAACTGTTTTTT. It yields the protein CASSRGSNEKLFF.

This clonotype has a handful of counts. The rearrangement uses TRBV5-1 and TRBJ2-2; D possibly uses TRBD1 or TRBD2 (5 bases each). Between the trimmed V and J ends, which lost 7 bases and 2 bases, there was a span of 18 bases. The germline V gene has CDR1 SGHRS and CDR2 YFSETQ. This CDR3 contains 16 residues. DNA for the CDR3: TGCGCCAGCCGTTGGGGGACCCAACGAAACACCGGGGAGCTGTTTTTT. Its translation: CASRWGTQRNTGELFF.

Only a few counts were recorded for this clonotype. The chain employs TRBV4-2 and TRBJ1-1; possible D gene TRBD1, 5 bases. The CDR3 is 17 residues long. Germline CDR1 LGHNA, CDR2 YNFKEQ. V lost 4 bases and J lost 0, with 18 bases in between. The CDR3 protein is CASSPDPDSLMNTEAFF. For the CDR3, the DNA is TGTGCCAGCAGCCCCGATCCAGACAGTCTGATGAACACTGAAGCTTTCTTT.